This T cell receptor beta chain is drawn from a study of blood T cell repertoires in COVID-19. The table came from immunoSEQ multiplex PCR; TCRdb's copy has only in-frame clones and leaves some out. The sample contains about 280,000 clones, approximately 90% of which appear only once. This CDR3 spans 13 amino acids. The junction had 5 bases not matched to a gene; V was cut back by 5 bases and J by 2 bases. The germline CDR1 and CDR2 sequences are SQVTM and ANQGSEA. This clone was counted a single time. The material sequenced was PBMCs or T cells enriched from blood (not recorded which). This chain joins TRBV29-1 and TRBJ2-7; 8 nucleotides match TRBD1. This sequence originates from a woman aged 25 to 39 with acute COVID-19. The DNA for the CDR3 is TGCAGCGTTCGACAGGGGCTAACCTACGAGCAGTACTTC. Its translation: CSVRQGLTYEQYF.